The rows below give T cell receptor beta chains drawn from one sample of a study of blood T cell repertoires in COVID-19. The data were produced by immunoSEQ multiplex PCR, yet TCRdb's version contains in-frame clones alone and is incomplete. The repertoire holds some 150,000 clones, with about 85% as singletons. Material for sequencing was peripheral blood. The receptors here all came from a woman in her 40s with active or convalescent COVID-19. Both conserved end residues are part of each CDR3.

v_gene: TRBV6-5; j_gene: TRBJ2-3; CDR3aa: CASSSGLAGDTQYF
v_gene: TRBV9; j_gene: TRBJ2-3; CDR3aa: CASSVGLAGGTDTQYF
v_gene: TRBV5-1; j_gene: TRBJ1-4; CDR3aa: CASSQLPSGSNEKLFF
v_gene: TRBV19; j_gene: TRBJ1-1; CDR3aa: CASSIAGTGGAYTEAFF
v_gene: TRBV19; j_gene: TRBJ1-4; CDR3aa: CASGRGSNEKLFF
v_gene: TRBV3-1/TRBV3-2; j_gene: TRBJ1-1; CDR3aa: CASSQGGGVTEAFF
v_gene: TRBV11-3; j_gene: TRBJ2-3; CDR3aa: CASSSGPGTDTQYF
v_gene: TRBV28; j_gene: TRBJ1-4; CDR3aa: CASSGPGQGYKKLFF
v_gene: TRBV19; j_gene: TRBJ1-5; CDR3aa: CASSIGGGQPQHF
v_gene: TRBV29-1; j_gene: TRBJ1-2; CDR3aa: CSALAGGGYTF
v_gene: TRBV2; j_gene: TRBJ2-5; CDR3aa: CASSDRGGQETQYF